A selection of T cell receptor beta chains follows, all from one sample in a study of blood T cell repertoires in COVID-19. This table comes from immunoSEQ multiplex PCR, and its TCRdb copy is limited to in-frame clones, with some not included. Among about 180,000 clones listed, 75% to 80% were seen once. Sequencing used peripheral blood. Receptors were obtained from a woman aged 70-85 years with acute or convalescent COVID-19. Both conserved end residues are part of each CDR3.

J: TRBJ2-1; V: TRBV2; CDR3: CASSEVVGREAEQFF
J: TRBJ1-1; V: TRBV2; CDR3: CASSFFPGTANTEAFF
J: TRBJ1-2; V: TRBV20-1; CDR3: CSASRQGGYGYTF
J: TRBJ2-7; V: TRBV2; CDR3: CASSFTGGFREQYF
J: TRBJ2-7; V: TRBV12-5; CDR3: CASHRDRGLGEQYF
J: TRBJ2-1; V: TRBV7-8; CDR3: CASSLLVAERGNEQFF
J: TRBJ2-7; V: TRBV12-5; CDR3: CASGFGGIEQYF
J: TRBJ2-5; V: TRBV19; CDR3: CASTALAGVETQYF
J: TRBJ2-7; V: TRBV4-2; CDR3: CASSPSDRGSYNEQYF
J: TRBJ2-1; V: TRBV19; CDR3: CASKSSGDTSYNEQFF
J: TRBJ2-6; V: TRBV25-1; CDR3: CASSLQGSGANVLTF
J: TRBJ1-4; V: TRBV4-1; CDR3: CASSEFGTVDEKLFF
J: TRBJ2-3; V: TRBV29-1; CDR3: CSVTTRRNTQYF
J: TRBJ2-7; V: TRBV5-6; CDR3: CASSLRAGVGEQYF
J: TRBJ2-3; V: TRBV19; CDR3: CASAWSVSTDTQYF
J: TRBJ1-1; V: TRBV19; CDR3: CASSSPYSANTEAFF
J: TRBJ2-1; V: TRBV2; CDR3: CASSEWRDSNNEQFF
J: TRBJ1-1; V: TRBV6-5; CDR3: CAVSPRQLNTEAFF
J: TRBJ1-2; V: TRBV27; CDR3: CASSQDRGDGYTF
J: TRBJ2-1; V: TRBV4-1; CDR3: CASSQDRRTGNNEQFF
J: TRBJ1-2; V: TRBV24-1; CDR3: CATSDSSQGYGYTF
J: TRBJ2-2; V: TRBV12-3/TRBV12-4; CDR3: CASSWAPGELFF
J: TRBJ2-5; V: TRBV27; CDR3: CASSPLVDRSEETQYF
J: TRBJ2-3; V: TRBV19; CDR3: CASSDRGLNTQYF
J: TRBJ1-1; V: TRBV2; CDR3: CASSGEGVAEAFF
J: TRBJ1-5; V: TRBV19; CDR3: CASSLHELSNQPQHF
J: TRBJ2-1; V: TRBV19; CDR3: CASRDSYGYNEQFF
J: TRBJ2-7; V: TRBV7-3; CDR3: CASSGTGSSYEQYF
J: TRBJ1-1; V: TRBV5-1; CDR3: CASSTGQGLNTEAFF
J: TRBJ1-5; V: TRBV19; CDR3: CASSMDRGTRSNQPQHF
J: TRBJ2-1; V: TRBV10-2; CDR3: CASTSGVYNEQFF
J: TRBJ1-1; V: TRBV12-3/TRBV12-4; CDR3: CASSFARAEAFF
J: TRBJ1-1; V: TRBV5-6; CDR3: CASSWGQVTNTEAFF
J: TRBJ2-7; V: TRBV5-4; CDR3: CASSLGDSSYEQYF
J: TRBJ2-3; V: TRBV12-5; CDR3: CASGFGQGADTQYF
J: TRBJ2-1; V: TRBV6-5; CDR3: CASSLDRRTHNEQFF
J: TRBJ2-1; V: TRBV28; CDR3: CASSLSGTSSYNEQFF
J: TRBJ2-1; V: TRBV5-1; CDR3: CASSLWENNEQFF
J: TRBJ1-3; V: TRBV19; CDR3: CASSIRGPVNTIYF
J: TRBJ2-7; V: TRBV19; CDR3: CASSIGVGTSYEQYF